Shown below are 26 T cell receptor beta chains from a single sample sequenced in a study of blood T cells in healthy people across ages. The authors ran a second PCR of roughly 6 to 12 cycles using a sample-barcoded 5' primer and a J-beta primer mix. From the 5' RACE reads, TCRdb called clonotypes with MiXCR, one entry per CDR3 protein. In the table there are roughly 800,000 distinct CDR3 sequences, 58% of which are singletons. Sequencing was done on a sample of blood. These receptors came from a man aged 25 to 40 in good health.

The chain combines TRBV7-2 with TRBJ1-1, with TRBD1 as a possible D gene (5 bases). The CDR3 has 12 amino acids. V shed 5 bases and J shed 6 bases, with 10 bases lying between them. Germline V lookup: CDR1 SGHTA, CDR2 FQGNSA. The CDR3 DNA sequence: TGTGCCAGCAGCCCGACAGACGCTGAAGCTTTCTTT. Translation: CASSPTDAEAFF.

The rearrangement joins TRBV6-2 or TRBV6-3 to TRBJ2-5, with TRBD2 matching over 14 bases. V lost 6 bases, J lost 3 bases, and 6 bases stayed unmatched. The V gene's germline CDR1 is MNHEY and CDR2 SVGEGT. The CDR3 contains 16 residues. The CDR3 reads CASRPGLAGGKETQYF. As DNA, the CDR3 is TGTGCCAGCAGACCAGGACTAGCGGGAGGAAAAGAGACCCAGTACTTC.

The gene calls are TRBV5-1 and TRBJ2-1; D perhaps matches TRBD1 (6 bases). CDR3 length: 16 amino acids. The germline CDR1 and CDR2 sequences are SGHRS and YFSETQ. The germline V and J ends were trimmed by 0 bases and 9 bases, with 19 bases remaining between them. CDR3 in amino acids: CASSLELAFTGTEQFF. Written as DNA, the CDR3 is TGCGCCAGCAGCTTGGAATTAGCTTTCACAGGGACTGAGCAGTTCTTC.

The chain recombines TRBV15 with TRBJ1-6; maybe TRBD1 (5 bases). The CDR3 extends over 16 amino acids. V was clipped by 5 bases and J by 5 bases, with 16 bases between them. From germline, CDR1 is LNHNV and CDR2 YYDKDF (reference sequence). The CDR3: CATSRTPGRNNSPLHF. CDR3 nucleotide sequence: TGTGCCACCAGCCGTACCCCGGGACGGAATAATTCACCCCTCCACTTT.

This chain joins TRBV12-3 or TRBV12-4 and TRBJ2-5; 8 nucleotides align to TRBD1. The J call may be in error: the DNA end matches TRBJ2-7 better. There are 13 residues in the CDR3. CDR3 loop: CASRLTGGDEQYF. CDR3 nucleotide sequence: TGTGCCAGCAGACTAACAGGGGGAGACGAGCAGTACTTC.

In this sample, this clonotype turned up a few times. The chain joins TRBV20-1 to TRBJ2-1; the D gene is possibly TRBD2 (6 bases). The V end was cut by 6 bases, the J end by 4 bases, with 16 bases between. Germline assignment: CDR1 DFQATT and CDR2 SNEGSKA (reference sequence). The CDR3 is 14 residues long. Here the CDR3 reads CSAIRRLEYNEQFF. As DNA, the CDR3 is TGCAGTGCCATCCGGCGACTAGAGTACAATGAGCAGTTCTTC.

This chain connects TRBV10-3 to TRBJ2-5; D is perhaps TRBD1 or TRBD2 (5 bases each). Trimming took 4 bases from V and 4 from J, leaving 13 bases between them. Germline V gives CDR1 ENHRY, CDR2 SYGVKD. The CDR3 loop spans 14 amino acids. CDR3: CAISVGTVSETQYF. Here the CDR3 DNA reads TGTGCCATCAGTGTCGGGACGGTTTCAGAGACCCAGTACTTC.

This clonotype was counted a few times. The genes are TRBV9 and TRBJ2-3; D remains unclear. The germline V gene has CDR1 SGDLS and CDR2 YYNGEE. With 4 bases removed from V and 6 bases from J, the gap between germline ends came to 9 bases. The CDR3 loop spans 12 amino acids. CDR3 sequence (DNA): TGTGCCAGCAGCCAGCCCTTTGATACGCAGTATTTT. This gives the protein CASSQPFDTQYF.

Comment on this clonotype: Sequence at one end of the junction differs from germline and may be a read error. This chain joins TRBV12-3 or TRBV12-4 and TRBJ2-5; D remains ambiguous. CDR3 length: 11 residues. The CDR3 region has the DNA TGTGCCAGCGGTTTCGAGGAGACCCAGTACTTC. This codes for CASGFEETQYF.

The table lists this clonotype with many counts. This chain connects TRBV7-6 to TRBJ2-1; D is perhaps TRBD1 (6 bases). With 3 bases removed from V and 9 bases from J, the gap between germline ends came to 12 bases. Germline assignment: CDR1 SGHVS and CDR2 FNYEAQ. The length of the CDR3 is 13 residues. The CDR3 DNA follows: TGTGCCAGCAGCTTGGTGGAAGGGGGTGAGCAGTTCTTC. Protein sequence: CASSLVEGGEQFF.

The rearrangement joins TRBV2 to TRBJ2-3; no clear D gene. Germline assignment: CDR1 SNHLY and CDR2 FYNNEI. There are 13 residues in the CDR3. V was trimmed by 7 bases and J by 6 bases, leaving 14 bases between them. The CDR3 sequence is CASKIALGDTQYF. The CDR3 DNA follows: TGTGCCAGCAAGATCGCACTTGGGGATACGCAGTATTTT.

This clonotype came up a few times. This chain connects TRBV12-3 or TRBV12-4 to TRBJ2-5; D call uncertain. V lost 1 base, J lost 1 base, and 7 bases lay in between. CDR3 size: 14 residues. DNA of the CDR3: TGTGCCAGCAGTTTAGTGGTAGGCCAAGAGACCCAGTACTTC. It is translated as CASSLVVGQETQYF.

The table lists this clonotype with many counts. CDR3 nucleotides: TGCAGTGCACGATCCGGGACAGTCACAGATACGCAGTATTTT. Amino acids: CSARSGTVTDTQYF. This chain connects TRBV20-1 to TRBJ2-3; 7 bases map to TRBD1. This CDR3 is built from 14 residues. Per the germline V gene, CDR1 is DFQATT and CDR2 is SNEGSKA (reference sequence). After removal of 6 bases from V and 2 bases from J, the junction contained 8 bases not matched to a gene.

Only a few counts were recorded for this clonotype. The rearrangement joins TRBV7-2 to TRBJ2-7, with TRBD1 matching over 7 bases. Germline lookup yields CDR1 SGHTA and CDR2 FQGNSA. After removal of 5 bases from V and 0 bases from J, the junction contained 7 bases not matched to a gene. This CDR3 has 15 amino acids. As DNA, the CDR3 is TGTGCCAGCAGCCGAACAGGGGACAGCTCCTACGAGCAGTACTTC. This encodes CASSRTGDSSYEQYF.

This clonotype occurred a few times. This chain links TRBV20-1 with TRBJ1-4; D not resolved. Deletions cut 3 bases from V and 3 bases from J, with 17 bases between. This CDR3 region has 16 residues. Looked up from germline, CDR1 is DFQATT and CDR2 is SNEGSKA (reference sequence). For the CDR3, the DNA is TGCAGTGCTAGTGGAATTGGCGCCCGGTCTAATGAAAAACTGTTTTTT. Its translation is CSASGIGARSNEKLFF.

The CDR3 DNA reads TGTGCCAGCAGCTTGGCCAAAGGTTGGGAGACCCAGTACTTC. It specifies CASSLAKGWETQYF. The chain couples TRBV5-6 to TRBJ2-5, with D unclear. Germline V gene sequence: CDR1 SGHDT, CDR2 YYEEEE. V dropped 0 bases and J dropped 5 bases, with 11 bases sitting between them. CDR3 size: 14 residues.

The gene calls are TRBV29-1 and TRBJ2-1; 10 positions match TRBD1. CDR1 SQVTM and CDR2 ANQGSEA come from the germline V gene. This CDR3 is built from 13 residues. V lost 7 bases to trimming and J lost 4 bases; unmatched junction nucleotides: 4. The CDR3: CSAGTGAYNEQFF. In nucleotides, the CDR3 is TGCAGCGCTGGGACAGGGGCTTACAATGAGCAGTTCTTC.

This rearrangement joins TRBV6-2 or TRBV6-3 to TRBJ2-7; TRBD2 aligns across 11 bases. This CDR3 comprises 13 residues. In germline, CDR1 is MNHEY, CDR2 SVGEGT. Germline trimming cut 6 bases from V and 5 bases from J; bases unmatched to any gene: 3. For the CDR3, the DNA is TGTGCCAGCAGGCTAGCGGGAGGAAACGAGCAGTACTTC. It codes for CASRLAGGNEQYF.

V and J are TRBV27 and TRBJ2-1; the match to TRBD2 covers 7 bases. The CDR3 runs to 17 residues. The junction had 17 bases not matched to a gene; V was cut back by 2 bases and J by 10 bases. CDR1 is MNHEY and CDR2 is SMNVEV in the germline V gene (reference sequence). The CDR3 reads CASSLRQGGSTSYEQFF. CDR3 coding DNA: TGTGCCAGCAGTTTACGGCAGGGCGGGAGTACTTCCTACGAGCAGTTCTTC.

The table lists this clonotype with a few counts. The chain carries TRBV10-3 and TRBJ2-1; TRBD1 matches at 7 bases. The trim removed 7 bases at V and 5 bases at J, leaving 14 bases unmatched. There are 16 residues in the CDR3. Germline lookup yields CDR1 ENHRY and CDR2 SYGVKD. The CDR3 sequence: CAITQDRRRGNNEQFF. CDR3 in DNA: TGTGCCATCACTCAGGACAGGAGGAGAGGAAACAATGAGCAGTTCTTC.

V and J are TRBV11-2 and TRBJ2-7, with 10 bases aligning to TRBD1. The CDR3 has 14 amino acids. Germline-derived CDR1 and CDR2 are SGHAT and FQNNGV. V gave up 5 bases and J gave up 4 bases; unmatched junction bases: 5. CDR3 amino acids: CASSPGQGWYEQYF. The CDR3 DNA is TGTGCCAGCAGCCCGGGACAGGGGTGGTACGAGCAGTACTTC.

This clonotype was counted only a few times. The genes are TRBV25-1 and TRBJ2-5; TRBD2 aligns across 7 bases. Germline V gene lookup returns CDR1 MGHDK and CDR2 SYGVNS. This CDR3 comprises 16 residues. The V gene end was trimmed by 1 base and the J gene end by 4 bases; junction bases not matched to a gene: 9. The CDR3 is CASSEFASGMGETQYF. For the CDR3, the DNA is TGTGCCAGCAGTGAATTTGCGAGCGGGATGGGAGAGACCCAGTACTTC.

The chain is built from TRBV19 and TRBJ2-1; 8 bases agree with TRBD2. The V gene end was trimmed by 9 bases and the J gene end by 3 bases; junction bases not matched to a gene: 7. The germline V gene encodes CDR1 LNHDA and CDR2 SQIVND (reference sequence). The CDR3 sequence is 14 residues long. CDR3 in DNA: TGTGCCAGCTCGCGGGAGGCTGACTACAATGAGCAGTTCTTC. It yields the protein CASSREADYNEQFF.

This clonotype was found once. The chain links TRBV4-2 to TRBJ1-1; the D is unclear. The CDR3 runs to 17 residues. Germline-derived CDR1 and CDR2 are LGHNA and YNFKEQ. Trimming left V 1 base short and J 0 bases short, with 15 bases between. CDR3 DNA sequence: TGTGCCAGCAGCCAAGTTGGCCTAAGTACGCTGAACACTGAAGCTTTCTTT. Protein: CASSQVGLSTLNTEAFF.

This chain links TRBV20-1 with TRBJ2-7; TRBD2 aligns across 8 bases. The CDR3 is 15 residues long. Germline CDR1 is DFQATT and CDR2 is SNEGSKA (reference sequence). V shed 1 base, J shed 3 bases, and the junction held 8 bases outside the gene matches. The CDR3 sequence: CSARGPAGEFYEQYF. As DNA, the CDR3 is TGCAGTGCTAGAGGTCCAGCGGGGGAGTTCTACGAGCAGTACTTC.

The V gene is TRBV29-1, the J gene TRBJ1-2, with D possibly TRBD1 on 5 matching bases. This CDR3 has 14 residues. V was pared by 7 bases and J by 3 bases, with 18 bases between. The germline V gene encodes CDR1 SQVTM and CDR2 ANQGSEA. CDR3 amino acids: CSAQPAGADYGYTF. As DNA, the CDR3 is TGCAGCGCACAACCCGCCGGGGCGGACTATGGCTACACCTTC.